A single sample gave rise to the 25 T cell receptor beta chains below, sequenced in a study of identical twins. TCRdb re-called the 5' RACE reads with MiXCR, one entry per CDR3 protein. The sample records 210,000 or so distinct CDR3 sequences, 7.5% being singletons. This sample was also put to use in a study of yellow fever vaccine responses in identical twins.

Material: memory (CD45RO+) T cells sorted from blood. These receptors were collected from a woman between 18 and 29 years old in good health.

At least ten counts were recorded for this clonotype. The V gene is TRBV18, the J gene TRBJ1-2, with D hard to call. Trimming removed 4 bases from V and 3 bases from J, with 12 bases in between. Looked up from germline, CDR1 is KGHSH and CDR2 is LQKENI. The CDR3 spans 14 residues. Here the CDR3 reads CASSLPMEHYGYTF. CDR3 nucleotide sequence: TGTGCCAGCTCACTCCCCATGGAACACTATGGCTACACCTTC.

The V call is TRBV12-3 or TRBV12-4, the J call TRBJ1-6, with a weak D call TRBD1 (6 bases). Deletions cut 1 base from V and 6 bases from J, with 13 bases between. This CDR3 is built from 16 residues. CDR3 nucleotide sequence: TGTGCCAGCAGTTTAGGCCCCAGGGGTGGTAATTCACCCCTCCACTTT. Protein product: CASSLGPRGGNSPLHF.

This clonotype was found many times. The chain couples TRBV27 to TRBJ2-3, with D tentatively TRBD2 (5 bases). Germline assignment: CDR1 MNHEY and CDR2 SMNVEV (reference sequence). The ends were cut back, 3 bases at V and 2 bases at J, with 15 bases in the middle. The CDR3 sequence is 16 residues long. In nucleotides, the CDR3 is TGTGCCAGCAGTTTTTTGGCGCTAGCATCCACAGATACGCAGTATTTT. Its protein is CASSFLALASTDTQYF.

A few counts support this clonotype. J is TRBJ2-7 and V is TRBV20-1; tentatively, D is TRBD1 (6 bases). Trimming removed 3 bases at V and 0 bases at J, with 24 bases between. The CDR3 is made up of 18 amino acids. CDR1 and CDR2 (germline): DFQATT, SNEGSKA (reference sequence). The CDR3 DNA reads as TGCAGTGCTAGGGTACGACCTACAGGGCCACCTCTCTCCTACGAGCAGTACTTC. Translated, it gives CSARVRPTGPPLSYEQYF.

This clonotype was observed a handful of times. The rearrangement links TRBV10-3 to TRBJ2-2; 7 nucleotides match TRBD1. J was trimmed by 5 bases and V by 4 bases; bases with no gene match: 4. CDR1 and CDR2 from the germline V gene are ENHRY and SYGVKD. The CDR3 loop spans 14 amino acids. DNA of the CDR3: TGTGCCATCAGTGTGAAGGGGGCAACCGGGGAGCTGTTTTTT. Translated, it gives CAISVKGATGELFF.

The rearrangement joins TRBV5-6 to TRBJ1-1; D not certain. This CDR3 comprises 15 residues. V was shortened by 5 bases and J by 2 bases, with 16 bases between the two germline ends. Germline CDR1 is SGHDT and CDR2 is YYEEEE. The CDR3 sequence: CASRFWGVFNTEAFF. The CDR3 DNA is TGTGCCAGCAGATTCTGGGGAGTTTTTAACACTGAAGCTTTCTTT.

V usage is TRBV6-2 or TRBV6-3 and J usage is TRBJ1-1, with D possibly TRBD1 on 6 matching bases. The CDR3 length is 15 residues. Germline V gene sequence: CDR1 MNHEY, CDR2 SVGEGT. Trimming left V 2 bases short and J 3 bases short, with 13 bases between. CDR3 nucleotide sequence: TGTGCCAGCAGTTACGCCAATACAGGGCACACTGAAGCTTTCTTT. This encodes CASSYANTGHTEAFF.

The chain employs TRBV4-3 and TRBJ2-7; 9 nucleotides line up with TRBD1. Trimming removed 0 bases from V and 5 bases from J; junction bases left unmatched: 8. Germline V lookup: CDR1 LGHNA, CDR2 YSLEER. The CDR3 runs 16 residues. CDR3 residues: CASSQDGRTGVDEQYF. The CDR3 coding sequence is TGCGCCAGCAGCCAAGATGGCCGGACAGGGGTGGACGAGCAGTACTTC.

V gene TRBV4-2 combines with J gene TRBJ2-3, with 8 bases fitting TRBD2. The CDR3 is 17 residues long. Unmatched junction bases numbered 14, after V lost 1 base and J lost 8 bases. Germline values: CDR1 LGHNA, CDR2 YNFKEQ. This CDR3 reads CASSQASLAGGPGTQYF. DNA of the CDR3: TGTGCCAGCAGCCAAGCTTCGTTGGCGGGGGGTCCGGGTACGCAGTATTTT.

As DNA, the CDR3 is TGTGCCAGCAGCGAGCAGCCCCGGGACAGGGTAGCAGATACGCAGTATTTT. Protein sequence: CASSEQPRDRVADTQYF. The chain uses TRBV27 and TRBJ2-3; TRBD1 matches 9 bases. From germline, CDR1 is MNHEY and CDR2 SMNVEV (reference sequence). The CDR3 has 17 residues. After removal of 6 bases from V and 4 bases from J, the junction contained 14 bases not matched to a gene.

This clonotype was detected only a few times. The rearrangement links TRBV7-8 to TRBJ2-2; D is tentatively TRBD1 or TRBD2 (5 bases each). Trimming pared 3 bases from V and 4 bases from J, leaving 15 bases between. Germline CDR1 SGHVS, CDR2 FQNEAQ. This CDR3 is 16 amino acids long. The CDR3 coding sequence is TGTGCCAGCAGCTTCGCTTGGGCAGGGACCACCGGGGAGCTGTTTTTT. The encoded protein is CASSFAWAGTTGELFF.

This clonotype was detected only a few times. A much larger clone differs from this one at a single base, so this may be a read error. The chain has TRBV6-2 or TRBV6-3 and TRBJ2-7, with a tentative D call TRBD2 (5 bases). The CDR3 runs to 14 residues. The germline V and J ends were trimmed by 10 bases and 4 bases, with 20 bases remaining between them. CDR1 and CDR2 (germline): MNHEY, SVGEGT. In DNA form, the CDR3 reads TGTGCCAACAACCGGCCGGGGTATAGTTACGAGCAGTACTTC. Translating it yields CANNRPGYSYEQYF.

This clonotype was recorded many times. The chain recombines TRBV2 with TRBJ1-4; D not resolved. CDR1 is SNHLY and CDR2 is FYNNEI in the germline V gene. The CDR3 sequence is 12 residues long. Trimming took off 6 bases at V and 5 bases at J, with 7 bases between the two ends. The CDR3 reads CASRIQNEKLFF. As DNA, the CDR3 is TGTGCCAGCAGGATACAGAATGAAAAACTGTTTTTT.

This clonotype has only a few counts. The CDR3 DNA reads TGTGCCAGCAGCTTACTAAGGTCTGGGGCCAACGTCCTGACTTTC. Translating gives CASSLLRSGANVLTF. The chain uses TRBV7-3 and TRBJ2-6; no reliable D call. This CDR3 region has 15 residues. V gave up 2 bases and J gave up 1 base, with 6 bases separating them. CDR1 and CDR2 from the germline V gene are SGHTA and FQGTGA. Using reference TRBV7-3 and TRBJ2-6 for the parts outside the CDR3, the full variable domain is GAGVSQTPSNKVTEKGKYVELRCDPISGHTALYWYRQSLGQGPEFLIYFQGTGAADDSGLPNDRFFAVRPEGSVSTLKIQRTERGDSAVYLCASSLLRSGANVLTFGAGSRLTVL.

The V gene is TRBV6-1, the J gene TRBJ2-3; D is uncertain. The CDR3 has 15 residues. CDR1 and CDR2 (germline): MNHNS, SASEGT. Trimming stripped 6 bases from V and 1 base from J, with 14 bases between. CDR3 residues: CASRLGGAGTDTQYF. The CDR3 DNA is TGTGCCAGCAGGCTGGGCGGCGCGGGCACAGATACGCAGTATTTT.

In its sample, this clonotype was seen many times. V and J are TRBV6-1 and TRBJ1-1; 8 bases line up with TRBD1. This CDR3 has 13 amino acids. CDR1 is MNHNS, CDR2 SASEGT, per germline. J gave up 4 bases and V 5 bases, and 3 bases lay outside the gene matches. In DNA form, the CDR3 reads TGTGCCAGCAGTCGACAGGGGAGCACTGAAGCTTTCTTT. Protein: CASSRQGSTEAFF.

This clonotype was recorded many times. The chain combines TRBV28 with TRBJ1-1; 10 nucleotides align to TRBD1. The CDR3 extends over 17 amino acids. In germline, CDR1 is MDHEN, CDR2 SYDVKM. V dropped 4 bases and J dropped 2; count of bases not matched to a gene: 10. The CDR3 loop is CASSSPGQGNINTEAFF. In DNA form, the CDR3 reads TGTGCCAGCAGTTCACCGGGACAGGGGAATATTAACACTGAAGCTTTCTTT.

The gene calls are TRBV7-3 and TRBJ2-7; the D gene is possibly TRBD2 (5 bases). V was clipped by 5 bases and J by 3 bases, with 14 bases between them. Germline V lookup: CDR1 SGHTA, CDR2 FQGTGA. This CDR3 spans 14 amino acids. The DNA of the CDR3 is TGTGCCAGCAGCGCGGGCCCCGAGCGCTACGAGCAGTACTTC. Encoded protein: CASSAGPERYEQYF.

This clonotype was counted ten times or more. This rearrangement joins TRBV15 to TRBJ2-7, with D tentatively TRBD1 (5 bases). Germline loops: CDR1 LNHNV, CDR2 YYDKDF (reference sequence). This CDR3 region has 14 residues. Trimming took 1 base from V and 2 from J, leaving 9 bases between them. CDR3 in amino acids: CATSRGRQTYEQYF. CDR3 in DNA: TGTGCCACCAGCAGAGGAAGACAGACCTACGAGCAGTACTTC.

This clonotype showed up just a few times. This CDR3 is CASSWGLAGGRVTDTQYF. The CDR3 DNA is TGCGCCAGCAGCTGGGGACTAGCGGGGGGCCGTGTCACAGATACGCAGTATTTT. This chain joins TRBV5-1 and TRBJ2-3; 15 bases map to TRBD2. V was pared by 3 bases and J by 2 bases, with 7 bases of the junction left unmatched. Germline CDR1 SGHRS, CDR2 YFSETQ. The CDR3 loop spans 18 amino acids.

The table lists this clonotype with many counts. The V and J genes are TRBV5-1 and TRBJ2-3, with 14 bases identical to TRBD2. V gave up 2 bases and J gave up 3 bases; unmatched junction bases: 11. This CDR3 contains 19 residues. Per germline, CDR1 SGHRS and CDR2 YFSETQ. This CDR3 is CASSFGTSGSRQGTDTQYF. CDR3 sequence (DNA): TGCGCCAGCAGCTTCGGGACTAGCGGGAGTAGGCAAGGAACAGATACGCAGTATTTT.

The chain employs TRBV7-2 and TRBJ2-5, with D tentatively TRBD2 (6 bases). Germline V lookup: CDR1 SGHTA, CDR2 FQGNSA. The CDR3 is 15 amino acids. V dropped 1 base and J dropped 2 bases, with 11 bases sitting between them. As DNA, the CDR3 is TGTGCCAGCAGCTTAGGCTTGACTAGACAAGAGACCCAGTACTTC. Its translation is CASSLGLTRQETQYF.

V gene TRBV28 combines with J gene TRBJ2-3; no clear D. The V end lost 4 bases, the J end lost 6 bases, and 5 bases lay between the germline ends. Germline assignment: CDR1 MDHEN and CDR2 SYDVKM. CDR3 length equals 11 residues. The CDR3 sequence: CASSYQDTQYF. The CDR3 DNA is TGTGCCAGCAGTTACCAGGATACGCAGTATTTT. Drawing the rest from reference TRBV28 and TRBJ2-3, the complete variable domain is DVKVTQSSRYLVKRTGEKVFLECVQDMDHENMFWYRQDPGLGLRLIYFSYDVKMKEKGDIPEGYSVSREKKERFSLILESASTNQTSMYLCASSYQDTQYFGPGTRLTVL.

This clonotype showed up many times. The chain is built from TRBV28 and TRBJ2-1, with 13 bases aligning to TRBD2. The V gene's germline CDR1 is MDHEN and CDR2 SYDVKM. V shed 4 bases, J shed 9 bases, and the junction held 6 bases outside the gene matches. The CDR3 sequence is 15 residues long. This CDR3 reads CASSSRTSGRGEQFF. Written as DNA, the CDR3 is TGTGCCAGCAGTTCGAGGACTAGCGGGAGAGGTGAGCAGTTCTTC. The full variable domain, completed using reference TRBV28 and TRBJ2-1, is DVKVTQSSRYLVKRTGEKVFLECVQDMDHENMFWYRQDPGLGLRLIYFSYDVKMKEKGDIPEGYSVSREKKERFSLILESASTNQTSMYLCASSSRTSGRGEQFFGPGTRLTVL.

This clonotype showed up many times. The V and J genes are TRBV12-3 or TRBV12-4 and TRBJ2-5; 8 nucleotides match TRBD1. The V segment lost 5 bases and the J segment 5 bases; nucleotides outside the gene matches: 13. CDR3 length: 16 residues. This chain's CDR3 is CASSRGDRRKTETQYF. The DNA of the CDR3 is TGTGCCAGCAGTAGAGGGGACAGGAGAAAGACGGAGACCCAGTACTTC.